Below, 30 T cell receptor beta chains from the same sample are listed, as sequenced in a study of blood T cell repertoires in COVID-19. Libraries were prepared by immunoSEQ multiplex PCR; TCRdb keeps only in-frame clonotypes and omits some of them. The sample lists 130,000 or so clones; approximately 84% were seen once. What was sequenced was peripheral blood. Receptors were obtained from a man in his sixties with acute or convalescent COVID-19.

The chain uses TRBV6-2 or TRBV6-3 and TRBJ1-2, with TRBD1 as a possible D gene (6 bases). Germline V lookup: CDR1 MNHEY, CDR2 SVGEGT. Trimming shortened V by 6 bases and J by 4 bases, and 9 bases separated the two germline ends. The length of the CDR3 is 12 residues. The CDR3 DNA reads TGTGCCAGCAGCCCGGGGGCCTATGGCTACACCTTC. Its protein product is CASSPGAYGYTF.

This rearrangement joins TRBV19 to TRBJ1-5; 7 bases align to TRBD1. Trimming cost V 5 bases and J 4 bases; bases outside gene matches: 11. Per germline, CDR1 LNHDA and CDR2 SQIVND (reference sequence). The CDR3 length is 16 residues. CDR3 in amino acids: CASSATGELGNQPQHF. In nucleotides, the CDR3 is TGTGCCAGTAGTGCCACAGGGGAGCTTGGGAATCAGCCCCAGCATTTT.

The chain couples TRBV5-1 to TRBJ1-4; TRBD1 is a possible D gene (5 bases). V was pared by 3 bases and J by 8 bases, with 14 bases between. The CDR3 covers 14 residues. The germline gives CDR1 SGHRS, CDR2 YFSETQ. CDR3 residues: CASSWEGRSEKLFF. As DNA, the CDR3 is TGCGCCAGCAGCTGGGAGGGGAGGTCAGAAAAACTGTTTTTT.

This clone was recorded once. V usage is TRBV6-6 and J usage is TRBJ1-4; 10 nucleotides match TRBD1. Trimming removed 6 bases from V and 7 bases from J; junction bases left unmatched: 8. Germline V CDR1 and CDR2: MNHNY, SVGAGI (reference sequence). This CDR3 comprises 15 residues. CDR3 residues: CASSPSDRGREKLFF. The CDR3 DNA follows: TGTGCCAGCAGCCCATCCGACAGGGGGCGTGAAAAACTGTTTTTT.

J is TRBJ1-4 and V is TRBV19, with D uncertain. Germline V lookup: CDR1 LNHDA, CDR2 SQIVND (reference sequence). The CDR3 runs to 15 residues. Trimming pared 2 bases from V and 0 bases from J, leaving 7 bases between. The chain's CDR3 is CASSIMAATNEKLFF. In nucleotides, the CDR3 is TGTGCCAGTAGTATAATGGCAGCAACTAATGAAAAACTGTTTTTT.

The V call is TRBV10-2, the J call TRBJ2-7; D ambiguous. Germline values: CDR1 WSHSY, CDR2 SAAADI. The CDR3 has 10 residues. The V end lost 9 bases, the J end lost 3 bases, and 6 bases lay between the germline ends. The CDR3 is CASQDYEQYF. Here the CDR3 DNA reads TGCGCCAGTCAGGACTACGAGCAGTACTTC.

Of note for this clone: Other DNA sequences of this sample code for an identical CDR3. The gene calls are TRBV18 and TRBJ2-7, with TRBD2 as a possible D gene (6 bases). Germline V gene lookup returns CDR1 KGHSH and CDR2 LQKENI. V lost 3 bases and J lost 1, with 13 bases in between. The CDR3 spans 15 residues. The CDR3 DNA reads TGTGCCAGCTCACCGGCGGGGATTGGTTCCTACGAGCAGTACTTC. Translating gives CASSPAGIGSYEQYF.

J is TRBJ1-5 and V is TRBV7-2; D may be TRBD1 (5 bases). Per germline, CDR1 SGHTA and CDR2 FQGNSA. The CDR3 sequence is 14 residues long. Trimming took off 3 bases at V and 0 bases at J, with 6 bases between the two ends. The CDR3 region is CASSLDISNQPQHF. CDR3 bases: TGTGCCAGCAGCTTGGACATTAGCAATCAGCCCCAGCATTTT.

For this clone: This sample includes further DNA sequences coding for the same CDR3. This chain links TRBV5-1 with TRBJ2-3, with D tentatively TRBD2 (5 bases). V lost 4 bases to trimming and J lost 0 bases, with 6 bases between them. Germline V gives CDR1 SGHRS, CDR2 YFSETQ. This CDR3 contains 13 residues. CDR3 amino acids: CASSRTSTDTQYF. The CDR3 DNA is TGCGCCAGCAGCCGGACTAGCACAGATACGCAGTATTTT. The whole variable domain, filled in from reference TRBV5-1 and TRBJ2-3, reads KAGVTQTPRYLIKTRGQQVTLSCSPISGHRSVSWYQQTPGQGLQFLFEYFSETQRNKGNFPGRFSGRQFSNSRSEMNVSTLELGDSALYLCASSRTSTDTQYFGPGTRLTVL.

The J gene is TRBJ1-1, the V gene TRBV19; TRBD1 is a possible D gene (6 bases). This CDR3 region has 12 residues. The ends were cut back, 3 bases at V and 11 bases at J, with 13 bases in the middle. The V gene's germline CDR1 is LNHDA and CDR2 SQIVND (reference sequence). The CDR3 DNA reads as TGTGCCAGTAGTATTGGAGACAGGAGGGCTTTCTTT. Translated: CASSIGDRRAFF.

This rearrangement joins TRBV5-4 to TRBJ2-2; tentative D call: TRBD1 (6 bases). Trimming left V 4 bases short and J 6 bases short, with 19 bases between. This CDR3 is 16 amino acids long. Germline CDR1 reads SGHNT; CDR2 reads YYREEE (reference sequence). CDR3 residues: CASSPNPGVDAGELFF. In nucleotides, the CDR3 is TGTGCCAGCAGCCCGAACCCAGGGGTGGACGCCGGGGAGCTGTTTTTT.

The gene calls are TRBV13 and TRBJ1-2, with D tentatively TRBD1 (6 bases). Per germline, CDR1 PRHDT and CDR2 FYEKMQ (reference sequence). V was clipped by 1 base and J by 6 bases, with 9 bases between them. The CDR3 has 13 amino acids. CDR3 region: CASSLDRAHGYTF. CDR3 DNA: TGTGCCAGCAGCTTAGACAGGGCGCATGGCTACACCTTC. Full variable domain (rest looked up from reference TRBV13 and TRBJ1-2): AAGVIQSPRHLIKEKRETATLKCYPIPRHDTVYWYQQGPGQDPQFLISFYEKMQSDKGSIPDRFSAQQFSDYHSELNMSSLELGDSALYFCASSLDRAHGYTFGSGTRLTVV.

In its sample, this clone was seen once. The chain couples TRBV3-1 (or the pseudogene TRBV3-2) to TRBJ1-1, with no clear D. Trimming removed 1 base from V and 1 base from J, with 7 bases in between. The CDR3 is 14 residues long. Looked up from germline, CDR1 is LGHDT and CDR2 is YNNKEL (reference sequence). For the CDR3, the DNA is TGTGCCAGCAGCCAAGTGGCAGGGAACACTGAAGCTTTCTTT. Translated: CASSQVAGNTEAFF.

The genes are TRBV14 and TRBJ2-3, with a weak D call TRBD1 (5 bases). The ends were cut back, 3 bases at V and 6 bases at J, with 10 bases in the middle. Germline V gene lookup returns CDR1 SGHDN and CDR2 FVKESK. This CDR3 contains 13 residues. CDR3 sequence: CASSQGRLDTQYF. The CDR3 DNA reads TGTGCCAGCAGCCAGGGGCGTCTTGATACGCAGTATTTT.

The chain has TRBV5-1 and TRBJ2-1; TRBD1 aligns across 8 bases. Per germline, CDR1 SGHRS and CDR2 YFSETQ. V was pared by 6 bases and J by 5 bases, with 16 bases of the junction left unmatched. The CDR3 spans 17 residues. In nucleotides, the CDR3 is TGCGCCAGCACCAACCCACCGGGACAGGACATGAACAATGAGCAGTTCTTC. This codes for CASTNPPGQDMNNEQFF.

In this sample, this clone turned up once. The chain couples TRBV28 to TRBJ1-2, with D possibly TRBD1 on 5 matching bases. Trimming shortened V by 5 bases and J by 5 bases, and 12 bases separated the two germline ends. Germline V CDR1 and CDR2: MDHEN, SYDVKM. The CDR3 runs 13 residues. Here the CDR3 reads CASSLTDRYGYTF. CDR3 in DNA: TGTGCCAGCAGTCTGACAGATCGATATGGCTACACCTTC.

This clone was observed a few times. CDR3 in DNA: TGTGCCAGCAGTTCCGACGGCAGGGGCGGAGGTGAAAAACTGTTTTTT. This sequence encodes CASSSDGRGGGEKLFF. The rearrangement uses TRBV6-5 and TRBJ1-4; tentative D call: TRBD1 (6 bases). Germline V gene sequence: CDR1 MNHEY, CDR2 SVGAGI. Trimming removed 4 bases from V and 7 bases from J, with 19 bases in between. This CDR3 has 16 residues.

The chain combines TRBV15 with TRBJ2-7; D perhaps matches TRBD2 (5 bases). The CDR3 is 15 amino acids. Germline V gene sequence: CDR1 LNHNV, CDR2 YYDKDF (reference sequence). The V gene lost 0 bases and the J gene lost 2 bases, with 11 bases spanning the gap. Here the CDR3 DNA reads TGTGCCACCAGCAGAGATGGGAGACAACCCTACGAGCAGTACTTC. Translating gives CATSRDGRQPYEQYF.

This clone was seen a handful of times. The DNA for the CDR3 is TGCGCCAGCAGATCCCGGGACAGGGGCCAAGAGACCCAGTACTTC. Its translation: CASRSRDRGQETQYF. The gene calls are TRBV5-1 and TRBJ2-5; 10 bases agree with TRBD1. Germline CDR1 SGHRS, CDR2 YFSETQ. The CDR3 extends over 15 amino acids. V shed 5 bases, J shed 1 base, and the junction held 5 bases outside the gene matches. The full variable domain, rest sourced from reference TRBV5-1 and TRBJ2-5, is KAGVTQTPRYLIKTRGQQVTLSCSPISGHRSVSWYQQTPGQGLQFLFEYFSETQRNKGNFPGRFSGRQFSNSRSEMNVSTLELGDSALYLCASRSRDRGQETQYFGPGTRLLVL.

The CDR3 sequence is CASSPGGVTDTQYF. CDR3 in DNA: TGTGCCAGCAGTCCTGGAGGAGTCACAGATACGCAGTATTTT. The chain recombines TRBV6-5 with TRBJ2-3; the D gene is possibly TRBD2 (5 bases). CDR3 length equals 14 residues. Per germline, CDR1 MNHEY and CDR2 SVGAGI. Deletions cut 5 bases from V and 2 bases from J, with 11 bases between.

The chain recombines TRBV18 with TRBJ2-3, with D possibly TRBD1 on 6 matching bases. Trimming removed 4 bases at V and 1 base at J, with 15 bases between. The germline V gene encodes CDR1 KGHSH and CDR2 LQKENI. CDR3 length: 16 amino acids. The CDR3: CASSLGAGERTDTQYF. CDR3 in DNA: TGTGCCAGCTCACTGGGGGCCGGGGAACGCACAGATACGCAGTATTTT.

The CDR3 sequence is CATSRVGINYGYTF. The DNA of the CDR3 is TGTGCCACCAGCAGAGTCGGGATTAACTATGGCTACACCTTC. The genes are TRBV15 and TRBJ1-2; no clear D. Trimming removed 1 base at V and 1 base at J, with 7 bases between. This CDR3 comprises 14 residues. CDR1 and CDR2 from the germline V gene are LNHNV and YYDKDF (reference sequence). The entire variable domain, with the rest obtained from reference TRBV15 and TRBJ1-2, is as follows: DAMVIQNPRYQVTQFGKPVTLSCSQTLNHNVMYWYQQKSSQAPKLLFHYYDKDFNNEADTPDNFQSRRPNTSFCFLDIRSPGLGDTAMYLCATSRVGINYGYTFGSGTRLTVV.

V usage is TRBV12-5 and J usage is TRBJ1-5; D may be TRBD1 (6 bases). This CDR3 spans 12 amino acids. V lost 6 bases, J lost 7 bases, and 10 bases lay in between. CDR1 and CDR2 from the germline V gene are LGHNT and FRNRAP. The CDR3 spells CASGSGDQPQHF. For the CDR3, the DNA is TGTGCTAGTGGCTCAGGGGACCAGCCCCAGCATTTT.

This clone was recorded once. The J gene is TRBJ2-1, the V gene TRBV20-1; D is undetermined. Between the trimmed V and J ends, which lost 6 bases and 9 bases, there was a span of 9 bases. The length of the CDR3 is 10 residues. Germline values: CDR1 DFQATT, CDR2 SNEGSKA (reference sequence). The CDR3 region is CSARMAEQFF. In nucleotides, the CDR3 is TGCAGTGCGCGGATGGCTGAGCAGTTCTTC.

The CDR3 nucleotides are TGTGCCAGCAGCTTGGTAGCGGGGGGCCCCACAGATACGCAGTATTTT. The encoded protein is CASSLVAGGPTDTQYF. This rearrangement joins TRBV5-4 to TRBJ2-3, with 10 bases matching TRBD2. The CDR3 extends over 16 amino acids. The germline V gene has CDR1 SGHNT and CDR2 YYREEE (reference sequence). V shed 0 bases and J 2 bases; nucleotides not matched to a gene: 3.

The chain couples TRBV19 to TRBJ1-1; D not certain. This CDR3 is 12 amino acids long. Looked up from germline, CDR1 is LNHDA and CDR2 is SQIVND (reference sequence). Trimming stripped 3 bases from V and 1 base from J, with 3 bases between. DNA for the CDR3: TGTGCCAGTAGTATTCAGAACACTGAAGCTTTCTTT. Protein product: CASSIQNTEAFF.

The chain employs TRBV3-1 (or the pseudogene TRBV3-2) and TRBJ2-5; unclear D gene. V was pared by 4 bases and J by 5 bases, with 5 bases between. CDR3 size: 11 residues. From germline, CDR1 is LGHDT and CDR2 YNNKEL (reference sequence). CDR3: CASSRGETQYF. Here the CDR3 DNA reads TGTGCCAGCAGCCGAGGTGAGACCCAGTACTTC.

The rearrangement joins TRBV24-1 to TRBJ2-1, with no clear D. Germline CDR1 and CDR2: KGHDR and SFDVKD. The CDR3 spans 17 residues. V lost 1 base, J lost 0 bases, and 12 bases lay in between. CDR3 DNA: TGTGCCACCAGTGATTTCTCTGCGGCTAGCTCCTACAATGAGCAGTTCTTC. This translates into CATSDFSAASSYNEQFF.

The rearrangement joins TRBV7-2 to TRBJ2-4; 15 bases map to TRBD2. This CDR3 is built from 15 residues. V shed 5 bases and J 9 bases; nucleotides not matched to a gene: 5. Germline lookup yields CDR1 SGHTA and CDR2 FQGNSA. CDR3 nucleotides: TGTGCCAGCAGCCTCGGGACTAGCGGGAGGATCATTCAGTACTTC. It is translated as CASSLGTSGRIIQYF.

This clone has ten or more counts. This CDR3 reads CASSWTGGLSSYEQYF. As DNA, the CDR3 is TGCGCCAGCAGCTGGACAGGGGGCCTTAGCTCCTACGAGCAGTACTTC. The chain joins TRBV5-1 to TRBJ2-7; 11 positions match TRBD1. From germline, CDR1 is SGHRS and CDR2 YFSETQ. This CDR3 has 16 residues. V shed 3 bases, J shed 0 bases, and the junction held 5 bases outside the gene matches. The full variable domain, in which reference TRBV5-1 and TRBJ2-7 provide the parts outside the CDR3, is KAGVTQTPRYLIKTRGQQVTLSCSPISGHRSVSWYQQTPGQGLQFLFEYFSETQRNKGNFPGRFSGRQFSNSRSEMNVSTLELGDSALYLCASSWTGGLSSYEQYFGPGTRLTVT.